The entry below describes one T cell receptor delta chain. Its matching antigen is unknown. The sample comes from a study of human gamma delta and Vdelta1 T cells. Broader study findings: Reportedly, Delta One T cells were polyclonal and broadly targeted acute myeloid leukemia.

Trimming took 4 bases from V and 2 from J; bases not matched to a gene: 16. There are 19 residues in the CDR3. The V gene's germline CDR1 is TSWWSYY and CDR2 QGS. TCRdb processed the PCR reads again with the CATT caller. The sample has 6,000 or so delta-chain clones; around 41% are singletons. Material: Vdelta1 gamma-delta T cells from blood grown in culture (DOT cells). The V call is TRDV1, the J call TRDJ1, with 10 bases aligning to TRDD3. This TCR was recovered from a human donor in good health. In DNA form, the CDR3 reads TGTGCTCTTGGGGTCTCGAAGGGGGATACGGCCTCGGGGACCGATAAACTCATCTTT. Translation gives CALGVSKGDTASGTDKLIF.